The 27 T cell receptor beta chains below come from one sample, sequenced in a study of response to subunit inactivated influenza vaccine. TCRdb reprocessed the RT-PCR reads with MiXCR, giving one entry per CDR3 protein. The profile shows 600,000 to 700,000 distinct CDR3 sequences, 14% of them singletons. The starting material was PBMCs from blood, obtained 14 to 15 days before vaccination. These receptors originate from a man aged 45-65 years who received an inactivated influenza vaccine.

This chain joins TRBV6-1 and TRBJ2-7, with 9 positions matching TRBD1. Trimming removed 5 bases from V and 1 base from J; junction bases left unmatched: 6. Germline V gives CDR1 MNHNS, CDR2 SASEGT. The CDR3 sequence is 15 residues long. Here the CDR3 DNA reads TGTGCCAGCAGTACGACAGGGGGTCGTTCCTACGAGCAGTACTTC. Amino acid sequence: CASSTTGGRSYEQYF.

V is TRBV12-3 or TRBV12-4 and J is TRBJ1-5; D unresolved. The CDR3 length is 16 residues. V was clipped by 6 bases and J by 4 bases, with 19 bases between them. The CDR3 DNA is TGTGCCAGCAGGAACAGCTTTGCTTCTCGAAATCAGCCCCAGCATTTT. Translated: CASRNSFASRNQPQHF.

This chain uses TRBV24-1 with TRBJ2-3; 8 positions agree with TRBD2. This CDR3 has 18 residues. Germline assignment: CDR1 KGHDR and CDR2 SFDVKD. V was clipped by 1 base and J by 2 bases; unmatched bases: 10. CDR3 DNA sequence: TGTGCCACCAGTGATTTAGATTTGAAAGCGGGAGTCACAGATACGCAGTATTTT. This codes for CATSDLDLKAGVTDTQYF.

V is TRBV7-2 and J is TRBJ2-1; 7 bases align to TRBD1. Germline values: CDR1 SGHTA, CDR2 FQGNSA. The V gene end was trimmed by 5 bases and the J gene end by 6 bases; junction bases not matched to a gene: 1. This CDR3 comprises 12 residues. The CDR3 sequence is CASSNRGNEQFF. CDR3 DNA: TGTGCCAGCAGCAACAGGGGCAATGAGCAGTTCTTC. Full variable domain (remainder filled in from reference TRBV7-2 and TRBJ2-1): GAGVSQSPSNKVTEKGKDVELRCDPISGHTALYWYRQSLGQGLEFLIYFQGNSAPDKSGLPSDRFSAERTGGSVSTLTIQRTQQEDSAVYLCASSNRGNEQFFGPGTRLTVL.

This clonotype was observed a few times. V is TRBV28 and J is TRBJ2-1; weak D call: TRBD2 (6 bases). Germline assignment: CDR1 MDHEN and CDR2 SYDVKM. This CDR3 is 17 amino acids long. V lost 3 bases, J lost 1 base, and 16 bases lay in between. For the CDR3, the DNA is TGTGCCAGCAGTTTCCTGGACTACTCGACGTCCTACAATGAGCAGTTCTTC. This translates into CASSFLDYSTSYNEQFF. The complete variable domain, with remaining parts taken from reference TRBV28 and TRBJ2-1, reads DVKVTQSSRYLVKRTGEKVFLECVQDMDHENMFWYRQDPGLGLRLIYFSYDVKMKEKGDIPEGYSVSREKKERFSLILESASTNQTSMYLCASSFLDYSTSYNEQFFGPGTRLTVL.

The rearrangement joins TRBV19 to TRBJ1-5; 7 bases align to TRBD1. Losses at the gene ends were 5 bases for V and 6 bases for J; bases not matched to a gene: 10. This CDR3 has 15 amino acids. Germline V CDR1 and CDR2: LNHDA, SQIVND (reference sequence). CDR3 residues: CASSWGTGVSQPQHF. The CDR3 DNA is TGTGCCAGTAGTTGGGGTACAGGGGTCAGTCAGCCCCAGCATTTT.

The rearrangement links TRBV7-2 to TRBJ2-3; 7 bases match TRBD1. This CDR3 has 14 amino acids. Germline loops: CDR1 SGHTA, CDR2 FQGNSA. The J segment lost 10 bases and the V segment lost 5 bases, leaving 12 bases of the junction unmatched. The DNA of the CDR3 is TGTGCCAGCAGCCCCCGGGACAGACGTTATGCGCAGTATTTT. Its protein is CASSPRDRRYAQYF.

This clonotype appeared many times. The rearrangement links TRBV20-1 to TRBJ2-5; 10 nucleotides align to TRBD1. V shed 4 bases, J shed 5 bases, and the junction held 4 bases outside the gene matches. Germline CDR1 is DFQATT and CDR2 is SNEGSKA (reference sequence). This CDR3 region has 13 residues. In nucleotides, the CDR3 is TGCAGTGCTAAAGGGACAGGGGACGAGACCCAGTACTTC. Translated: CSAKGTGDETQYF.

The V gene is TRBV5-1, the J gene TRBJ1-5; D remains ambiguous. The CDR3 runs 15 residues. V was shortened by 0 bases and J by 9 bases, with 16 bases between the two germline ends. The germline gives CDR1 SGHRS, CDR2 YFSETQ. The CDR3 is CASSLAGPASGPQHF. CDR3 sequence (DNA): TGCGCCAGCAGCTTGGCGGGCCCCGCATCGGGGCCCCAGCATTTT.

This clonotype was picked up many times. This chain connects TRBV5-1 to TRBJ2-1; possibly TRBD2 for D (5 bases). Germline assignment: CDR1 SGHRS and CDR2 YFSETQ. The length of the CDR3 is 16 residues. Trimming left V 2 bases short and J 0 bases short, with 12 bases between. CDR3 bases: TGCGCCAGCAGCTTCCAGTCGGGGAGCTCCTACAATGAGCAGTTCTTC. This codes for CASSFQSGSSYNEQFF.

This clonotype was counted a few times. The rearrangement uses TRBV5-1 and TRBJ2-1, with TRBD2 identical over 8 bases. The CDR3 covers 14 residues. The trim removed 3 bases at V and 7 bases at J, leaving 6 bases unmatched. Germline loops: CDR1 SGHRS, CDR2 YFSETQ. The CDR3 coding sequence is TGCGCCAGCAGCTCCGGGACTAGTTTAAATGAGCAGTTCTTC. Its protein is CASSSGTSLNEQFF.

The chain employs TRBV6-2 or TRBV6-3 and TRBJ2-2; 7 nucleotides agree with TRBD2. V shed 0 bases, J shed 0 bases, and the junction held 7 bases outside the gene matches. There are 18 residues in the CDR3. Germline V gene data show CDR1 as MNHEY and CDR2 as SVGEGT. The CDR3 reads CASSYSKVAGANTGELFF. CDR3 sequence (DNA): TGTGCCAGCAGTTACTCGAAGGTCGCGGGGGCGAACACCGGGGAGCTGTTTTTT.

This clonotype was recorded a few times. V gene TRBV3-1 combines with J gene TRBJ2-1, with 7 bases that match TRBD2. This CDR3 region has 17 residues. The germline V gene has CDR1 LGHDT and CDR2 YNNKEL (reference sequence). V trimming: 1 base; J trimming: 1 base; junction bases outside the gene matches: 7. This chain's CDR3 is CASSQGFLAVSYNEQFF. The CDR3 region has the DNA TGTGCCAGCAGCCAAGGTTTTCTAGCGGTTTCCTACAATGAGCAGTTCTTC.

Many counts were recorded for this clonotype. The rearrangement joins TRBV11-2 to TRBJ2-1, with 9 bases fitting TRBD1. The CDR3 consists of 14 residues. Germline V gene sequence: CDR1 SGHAT, CDR2 FQNNGV. V shed 8 bases, J shed 5 bases, and the junction held 7 bases outside the gene matches. The DNA for the CDR3 is TGTGCCAGCCACATGGGACAGGGAAACAATGAGCAGTTCTTC. Its protein is CASHMGQGNNEQFF.

The rearrangement links TRBV5-1 to TRBJ2-6; D is unclear. Looked up from germline, CDR1 is SGHRS and CDR2 is YFSETQ. The CDR3 length is 13 residues. The V end lost 9 bases, the J end lost 0 bases, and 7 bases lay between the germline ends. CDR3 amino acids: CATKPSGANVLTF. For the CDR3, the DNA is TGCGCCACCAAACCCTCTGGGGCCAACGTCCTGACTTTC.

This clonotype was detected only a few times. The chain has TRBV5-6 and TRBJ2-3; 8 nucleotides match TRBD2. There are 16 residues in the CDR3. With 0 bases clipped from V and 2 bases from J, the junction kept 5 bases outside the gene matches. The germline V gene encodes CDR1 SGHDT and CDR2 YYEEEE. The CDR3 DNA reads as TGTGCCAGCAGCTTGGGGTTAGCGGGGCACACAGATACGCAGTATTTT. Translation: CASSLGLAGHTDTQYF.

The chain is built from TRBV7-2 and TRBJ2-7; possibly TRBD1 for D (5 bases). There are 15 residues in the CDR3. Germline lookup yields CDR1 SGHTA and CDR2 FQGNSA. The V and J ends lost 4 bases and 4 bases respectively, with 17 bases between them. For the CDR3, the DNA is TGTGCCAGCAGCTCTGGACACCCTGCGCCTTACGAGCAGTACTTC. Its translation is CASSSGHPAPYEQYF.

This clonotype was seen a handful of times. The chain has TRBV4-2 and TRBJ2-7, with TRBD1 identical over 11 bases. The junction had 4 bases not matched to a gene; V was cut back by 1 base and J by 2 bases. In germline, CDR1 is LGHNA, CDR2 YNFKEQ. The CDR3 is made up of 16 amino acids. CDR3 loop: CASSQGEGQGAYEQYF. The CDR3 nucleotides are TGTGCCAGCAGCCAAGGAGAGGGACAGGGGGCCTACGAGCAGTACTTC.

The CDR3 spells CASSVRLAGRARTDTQYF. CDR3 in DNA: TGTGCCAGCAGCGTAAGGCTAGCGGGACGCGCCCGCACAGATACGCAGTATTTT. The J gene is TRBJ2-3, the V gene TRBV7-2, with 9 bases aligning to TRBD2. This CDR3 has 18 residues. The V and J ends lost 5 bases and 1 base, in that order; junction bases with no gene match: 13. The germline CDR1 and CDR2 sequences are SGHTA and FQGNSA.

This chain joins TRBV28 and TRBJ2-1; tentatively, D is TRBD1 (6 bases). Germline V gene lookup returns CDR1 MDHEN and CDR2 SYDVKM. V lost 5 bases and J 7 bases, leaving 21 bases between the germline ends. This CDR3 comprises 16 residues. The DNA for the CDR3 is TGTGCCAGCAGTAGTAATGGGGCAGGGGATTGGAATGAGCAGTTCTTC. Translating it yields CASSSNGAGDWNEQFF.

In its sample, this clonotype was seen a few times. The CDR3 here is CSADETQYF. CDR3 DNA: TGCAGCGCAGACGAGACCCAGTACTTC. The chain is built from TRBV29-1 and TRBJ2-5; no clear D gene. The germline V gene has CDR1 SQVTM and CDR2 ANQGSEA. The CDR3 consists of 9 residues. Between the trimmed V and J ends, which lost 7 bases and 5 bases, there was a span of 5 bases.

This clonotype was picked up a small number of times. This chain joins TRBV12-3 or TRBV12-4 and TRBJ1-4; a possible D gene is TRBD1 (5 bases). V lost 1 base and J 7 bases, leaving 16 bases between the germline ends. This CDR3 comprises 16 residues. The CDR3 nucleotides read TGTGCCAGCAGTTTAGGGAGCAAGGGGTGGGGTGAAAAACTGTTTTTT. Residues: CASSLGSKGWGEKLFF.

This clonotype was recorded many times. The chain joins TRBV10-3 to TRBJ2-7, with 8 positions matching TRBD2. The CDR3 has 15 amino acids. Trimming removed 1 base from V and 6 bases from J; junction bases left unmatched: 8. Germline lookup yields CDR1 ENHRY and CDR2 SYGVKD. The CDR3 sequence is CAISELAGRLAEQYF. CDR3 bases: TGTGCCATCAGTGAGTTAGCGGGGAGGTTGGCCGAGCAGTACTTC.

The gene calls are TRBV5-1 and TRBJ2-7, with TRBD1 identical over 9 bases. With 3 bases clipped from V and 2 bases from J, the junction kept 6 bases outside the gene matches. The CDR3 has 15 amino acids. Germline V gene lookup returns CDR1 SGHRS and CDR2 YFSETQ. The chain's CDR3 is CASSSGTGRPYEQYF. The CDR3 region has the DNA TGCGCCAGCAGCTCTGGGACAGGGCGACCCTACGAGCAGTACTTC.

The chain uses TRBV18 and TRBJ1-1, with a tentative D call TRBD1 (5 bases). Trimming left V 3 bases short and J 5 bases short, with 16 bases between. This CDR3 contains 15 residues. Germline CDR1 is KGHSH and CDR2 is LQKENI. The CDR3 bases are TGTGCCAGCTCACCTGTTGCAGGGCGAGGGACTGAAGCTTTCTTT. Its protein is CASSPVAGRGTEAFF.

This chain joins TRBV9 and TRBJ2-2; tentative D call: TRBD1 (6 bases). The CDR3 loop spans 15 amino acids. Germline-derived CDR1 and CDR2 are SGDLS and YYNGEE. V lost 4 bases and J lost 4, with 14 bases in between. The CDR3, as DNA: TGTGCCAGCAGCCCTATGCGGACAGTCACCGGGGAGCTGTTTTTT. Translated, it gives CASSPMRTVTGELFF.

This chain connects TRBV9 to TRBJ2-1; TRBD2 aligns across 11 bases. CDR3 size: 18 residues. Germline V CDR1 and CDR2: SGDLS, YYNGEE. V lost 4 bases, J lost 0 bases, and 9 bases stayed unmatched. The CDR3, as DNA: TGTGCCAGCAGCCCCGGGGGTAGCGGGAGGGGCTCCTACAATGAGCAGTTCTTC. It yields the protein CASSPGGSGRGSYNEQFF.